This T cell receptor beta chain came from a study of T cells expressing NK-cell markers. Study-level points and caveats: For four donors, these clonotypes were likewise the leading ones in the CD3+CD56-NKG2C+ fraction.

Germline V gene lookup returns CDR1 LGHNA and CDR2 YSLEER. The CDR3 totals 12 residues. About this clonotype: What it recognizes is unknown.

TCRdb re-called the 5' RACE reads; one entry per CDR3 protein, DNA not given. This sample's table has around 140,000 distinct CDR3 sequences. This receptor was identified in a man between 18 and 35 years old in good health. The rearrangement links TRBV4-3 to TRBJ2-1; TCRdb indicates TRBD1, and absent DNA this call remains unverified. The sample was blood T cells: a sorted CD56 or NKG2C T cell subset, CD4+ or CD8+ T cells, or bulk PBMC T cells (not recorded which). CDR3 amino acids: CASSSRSGGQFF.